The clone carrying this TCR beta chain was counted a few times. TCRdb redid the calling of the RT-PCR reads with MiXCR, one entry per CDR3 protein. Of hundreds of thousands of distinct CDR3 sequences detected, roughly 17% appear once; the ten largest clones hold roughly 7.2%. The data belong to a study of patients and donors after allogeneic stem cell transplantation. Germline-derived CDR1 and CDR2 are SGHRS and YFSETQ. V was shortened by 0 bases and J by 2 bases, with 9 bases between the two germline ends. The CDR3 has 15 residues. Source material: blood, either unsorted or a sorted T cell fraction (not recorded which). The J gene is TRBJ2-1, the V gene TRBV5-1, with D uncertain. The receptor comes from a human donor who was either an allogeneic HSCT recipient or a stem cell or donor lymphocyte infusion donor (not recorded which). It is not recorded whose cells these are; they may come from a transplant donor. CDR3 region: CASSLGAETYNEQFF. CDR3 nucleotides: TGCGCCAGCAGCTTGGGCGCGGAGACCTACAATGAGCAGTTCTTC.